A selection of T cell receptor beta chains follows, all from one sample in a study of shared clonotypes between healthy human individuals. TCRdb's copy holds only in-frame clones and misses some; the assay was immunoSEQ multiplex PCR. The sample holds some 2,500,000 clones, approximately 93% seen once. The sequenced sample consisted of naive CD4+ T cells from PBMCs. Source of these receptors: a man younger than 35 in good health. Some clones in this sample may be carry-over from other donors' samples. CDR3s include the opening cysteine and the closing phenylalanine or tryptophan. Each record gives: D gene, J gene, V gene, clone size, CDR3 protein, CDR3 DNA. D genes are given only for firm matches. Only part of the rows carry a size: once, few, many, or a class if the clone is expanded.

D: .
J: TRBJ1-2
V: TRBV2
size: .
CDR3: CASSDWPRTLYTF
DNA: TGTGCCAGCAGTGACTGGCCGCGAACCCTATACACCTTC

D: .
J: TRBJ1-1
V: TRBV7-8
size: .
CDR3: CATKQGNTEAFF
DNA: TGTGCCACCAAACAGGGGAACACTGAAGCTTTCTTT

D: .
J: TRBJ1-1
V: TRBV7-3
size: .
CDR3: CASSYAGFVTEAFF
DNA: TGTGCCAGCAGCTACGCAGGGTTCGTCACTGAAGCTTTCTTT

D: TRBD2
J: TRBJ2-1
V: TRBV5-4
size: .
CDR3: CASRASGHNEQFF
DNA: TGTGCCAGCAGAGCTAGCGGGCACAATGAGCAGTTCTTC

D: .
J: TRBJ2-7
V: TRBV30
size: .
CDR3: CACLTGDWAYEQYF
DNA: TGTGCCTGTTTAACAGGGGACTGGGCCTACGAGCAGTACTTC

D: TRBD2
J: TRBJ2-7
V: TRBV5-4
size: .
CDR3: CASSKTSGRVYEQYF
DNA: TGTGCCAGCAGCAAAACTAGCGGGAGGGTGTACGAGCAGTACTTC

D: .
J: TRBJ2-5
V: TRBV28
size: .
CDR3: CASSLTSETQYF
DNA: TGTGCCAGCAGCTTGACGAGTGAGACCCAGTACTTC

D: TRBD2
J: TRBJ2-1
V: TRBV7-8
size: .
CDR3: CASTLSGRAINEQFF
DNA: TGTGCCAGCACCCTTAGCGGGAGGGCCATCAATGAGCAGTTCTTC

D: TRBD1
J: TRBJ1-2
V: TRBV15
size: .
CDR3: CATSRGQGNGYTF
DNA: TGTGCCACCAGCAGAGGACAGGGAAATGGCTACACCTTC

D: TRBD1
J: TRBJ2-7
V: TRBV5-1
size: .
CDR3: CASNRDRGGEQYF
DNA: TGCGCCAGCAACCGGGACAGGGGGGGCGAGCAGTACTTC

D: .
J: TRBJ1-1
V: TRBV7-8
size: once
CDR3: CASSLARITEAFF
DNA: TGTGCCAGCAGCTTAGCTCGGATAACTGAAGCTTTCTTT

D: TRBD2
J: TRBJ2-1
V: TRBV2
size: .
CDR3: CASLAGELGNEQFF
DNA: TGTGCCAGCCTAGCGGGAGAATTGGGGAATGAGCAGTTCTTC

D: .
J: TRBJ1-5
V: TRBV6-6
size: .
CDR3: CASSLGTGASNQPQHF
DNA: TGTGCCAGCAGTTTGGGTACCGGGGCTAGCAATCAGCCCCAGCATTTT

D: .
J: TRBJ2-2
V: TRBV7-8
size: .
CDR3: CASSSTLGPRAAGELFF
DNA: TGTGCCAGCAGCTCAACCCTTGGCCCCCGGGCCGCCGGGGAGCTGTTTTTT

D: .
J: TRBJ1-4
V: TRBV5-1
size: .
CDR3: CASSLGQGGEKLFF
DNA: TGCGCCAGCAGCTTGGGGCAGGGAGGTGAAAAACTGTTTTTT

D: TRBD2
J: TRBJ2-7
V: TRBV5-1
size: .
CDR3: CASSIQGTWRLAESEQYF
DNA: TGCGCCAGCAGCATACAGGGGACTTGGAGACTAGCGGAAAGCGAGCAGTACTTC

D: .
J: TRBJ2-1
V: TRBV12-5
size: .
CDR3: CASGHRRGTATYNEQFF
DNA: TGTGCTAGTGGACATCGGCGGGGGACAGCCACCTACAATGAGCAGTTCTTC

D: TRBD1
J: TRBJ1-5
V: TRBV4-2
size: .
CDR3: CASSQVLTHPTGVEQPQHF
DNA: TGTGCCAGCAGCCAAGTACTAACGCATCCCACAGGGGTCGAACAGCCCCAGCATTTT

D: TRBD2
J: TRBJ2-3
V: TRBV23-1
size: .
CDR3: CASSLRTSGRRSRADTQYF
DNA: TGCGCCAGCAGTCTTAGGACTAGCGGGAGGAGGTCCAGGGCAGATACGCAGTATTTT

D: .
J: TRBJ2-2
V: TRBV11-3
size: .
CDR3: CASSSRTANTGELFF
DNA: TGTGCCAGCAGCTCCAGGACGGCAAACACCGGGGAGCTGTTTTTT

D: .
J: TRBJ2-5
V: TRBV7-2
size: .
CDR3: CASSPWNPGTQYF
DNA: TGTGCCAGCAGCCCGTGGAATCCAGGGACCCAGTACTTC

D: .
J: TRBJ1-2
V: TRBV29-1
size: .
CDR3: CSVEEGAGKYGYTF
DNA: TGCAGCGTTGAAGAAGGAGCCGGAAAGTATGGCTACACCTTC

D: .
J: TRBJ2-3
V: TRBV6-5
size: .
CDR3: CASRASTDTQYF
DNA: TGTGCCAGCAGGGCTAGCACAGATACGCAGTATTTT

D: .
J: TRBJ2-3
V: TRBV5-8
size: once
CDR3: CASSLDGSYTDTQYF
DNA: TGTGCCAGCAGCTTGGACGGCTCCTACACAGATACGCAGTATTTT

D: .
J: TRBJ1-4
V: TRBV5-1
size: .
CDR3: CASSLEVERGKLFF
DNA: TGCGCCAGCAGCTTGGAGGTAGAAAGGGGAAAACTGTTTTTT

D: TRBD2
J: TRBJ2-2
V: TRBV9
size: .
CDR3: CASSVPPGGTTGELFF
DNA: TGTGCCAGCAGCGTACCACCGGGGGGGACCACCGGGGAGCTGTTTTTT

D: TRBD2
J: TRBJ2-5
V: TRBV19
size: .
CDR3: CASSRNAGGPKETQYF
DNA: TGTGCCAGTAGTCGAAACGCGGGAGGGCCTAAGGAGACCCAGTACTTC

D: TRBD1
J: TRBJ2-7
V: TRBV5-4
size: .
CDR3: CASSSGDRETYEQYF
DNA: TGTGCCAGCAGCTCTGGGGACAGGGAGACCTACGAGCAGTACTTC

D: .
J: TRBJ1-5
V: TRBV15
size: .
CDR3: CATSRAPAGSNQPQHF
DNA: TGTGCCACCAGCAGAGCACCGGCGGGTAGCAATCAGCCCCAGCATTTT

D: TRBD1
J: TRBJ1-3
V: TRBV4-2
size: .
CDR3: CASSLDGTGSGNTIYF
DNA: TGTGCCAGCAGCCTAGATGGGACAGGCTCCGGAAACACCATATATTTT